This T cell receptor beta chain stems from a study of CD8 T cells in Susac syndrome. Looked up from germline, CDR1 is SGHTA and CDR2 is FQGNSA. The CDR3 extends over 13 amino acids. The V end lost 3 bases, the J end lost 7 bases, and 11 bases lay between the germline ends. Random hexamers primed reverse transcription of about 0.45 to 1 ug RNA. TCRdb ran MiXCR on the immunoSEQ multiplex PCR reads and lists one entry per CDR3 protein. The sample has about 170,000 distinct CDR3 sequences; approximately 93% are singletons. Sample: CD4+ T cells from PBMCs. This TCR derives from a human donor with multiple sclerosis. V usage is TRBV7-2 and J usage is TRBJ2-3; D possibly corresponds to TRBD2 (6 bases). DNA of the CDR3: TGTGCCAGCAGCTTCCTCGGGACTTATACGCAGTATTTT. Protein product: CASSFLGTYTQYF.